The 11 T cell receptor beta chains given below trace back to one sample, sequenced in a study of cytomegalovirus exposure and HLA in healthy donors. PCR was performed using 60 Vbeta and 13 Jbeta primers. Assay: immunoSEQ multiplex PCR; the TCRdb copy retains only in-frame clones and omits some. The clone table shows 45,000 to 55,000 clones, with the ten largest holding 11%. Source material: PBMCs. The receptor set was obtained from a woman between 50 and 59 years old in good health and CMV-seropositive.

The chain recombines TRBV11-3 with TRBJ2-7, with 9 positions matching TRBD1. Germline CDR1 SGHNT, CDR2 YENEEA. Trimming at V came to 5 bases and at J to 6 bases, leaving 5 bases not matched to a gene. This CDR3 region has 13 residues. The CDR3 DNA reads as TGTGCCAGCAGCACAGGGACAGGGCGCGAGCAGTACTTC. Its protein is CASSTGTGREQYF.

V gene TRBV4-3 combines with J gene TRBJ2-7, with D perhaps TRBD2 (5 bases). This CDR3 region has 13 residues. CDR1 is LGHNA and CDR2 is YSLEER in the germline V gene. V was clipped by 1 base and J by 2 bases, with 6 bases between them. CDR3 residues: CASSQAGTYEQYF. The CDR3, as DNA: TGCGCCAGCAGCCAAGCGGGAACCTACGAGCAGTACTTC.

CDR3 sequence reads: CASSQVGQAGQETQYF. The CDR3 region has the DNA TGTGCCAGCAGCCAAGTAGGCCAGGCTGGACAAGAGACCCAGTACTTC. This chain links TRBV4-2 with TRBJ2-5; no reliable D call. Germline CDR1 reads LGHNA; CDR2 reads YNFKEQ. The CDR3 length is 16 residues. V was clipped by 1 base and J by 2 bases, with 14 bases between them.

The genes are TRBV5-4 and TRBJ1-1, with D maybe TRBD1 (6 bases). Deletions cut 4 bases from V and 1 base from J, with 11 bases between. CDR3 length equals 14 residues. Per germline, CDR1 SGHNT and CDR2 YYREEE (reference sequence). CDR3 sequence (DNA): TGTGCCAGCAGCGTAAAGACAGGGAACACTGAAGCTTTCTTT. Residues: CASSVKTGNTEAFF.

The V and J genes are TRBV28 and TRBJ1-5; a possible D gene is TRBD1 (6 bases). Between the trimmed V and J ends, which lost 2 bases and 3 bases, there was a span of 8 bases. The V gene's germline CDR1 is MDHEN and CDR2 SYDVKM. CDR3 length equals 14 residues. CDR3 DNA sequence: TGTGCCAGCAGTTTACAGGGGATCAATCAGCCCCAGCATTTT. As protein: CASSLQGINQPQHF.

The chain employs TRBV19 and TRBJ1-5; D remains unclear. Trimming pared 3 bases from V and 0 bases from J, leaving 3 bases between. Per germline, CDR1 LNHDA and CDR2 SQIVND (reference sequence). The CDR3 is 13 amino acids. As DNA, the CDR3 is TGTGCCAGTAGTATTAGTAGCAATCAGCCCCAGCATTTT. This sequence encodes CASSISSNQPQHF.

The rearrangement links TRBV28 to TRBJ1-1; TRBD1 matches at 11 bases. CDR1 MDHEN and CDR2 SYDVKM come from the germline V gene. V was pared by 0 bases and J by 4 bases, with 4 bases of the junction left unmatched. CDR3 length equals 16 residues. The CDR3 region has the DNA TGTGCCAGCAGTTTATGGGGGGGGACAGGGGGCACTGAAGCTTTCTTT. This translates into CASSLWGGTGGTEAFF.

The chain joins TRBV6-4 to TRBJ2-7; 7 nucleotides agree with TRBD1. The germline CDR1 and CDR2 sequences are MRHNA and SNTAGT. V lost 10 bases, J lost 3 bases, and 9 bases stayed unmatched. This CDR3 contains 13 residues. CDR3 coding DNA: TGTGCCAATCCGGGACAGTCCAACTACGAGCAGTACTTC. Translated: CANPGQSNYEQYF.

The rearrangement links TRBV28 to TRBJ2-3; 9 bases align to TRBD1. Trimming cost V 8 bases and J 3 bases; bases outside gene matches: 6. Germline V gene sequence: CDR1 MDHEN, CDR2 SYDVKM. This CDR3 is 14 amino acids long. CDR3 sequence reads: CASLQGALTDTQYF. CDR3 nucleotides: TGTGCCAGCTTACAGGGGGCTTTAACAGATACGCAGTATTTT.

V usage is TRBV28 and J usage is TRBJ2-1, with 9 bases matching TRBD1. The CDR3 has 16 amino acids. The V gene end was trimmed by 4 bases and the J gene end by 5 bases; junction bases not matched to a gene: 9. Germline lookup yields CDR1 MDHEN and CDR2 SYDVKM. The CDR3 is CASSSPGTGLNNEQFF. CDR3 DNA: TGTGCCAGCAGTTCCCCGGGGACAGGGTTAAACAATGAGCAGTTCTTC.

This chain joins TRBV6-6 and TRBJ1-1; the match to TRBD1 covers 9 bases. V gave up 6 bases and J gave up 4 bases; unmatched junction bases: 9. Germline V lookup: CDR1 MNHNY, CDR2 SVGAGI (reference sequence). The CDR3 has 15 amino acids. In DNA, the CDR3 is TGTGCCAGCAGGCAGGGACAGGGTTCGGCCACTGAAGCTTTCTTT. It codes for CASRQGQGSATEAFF.